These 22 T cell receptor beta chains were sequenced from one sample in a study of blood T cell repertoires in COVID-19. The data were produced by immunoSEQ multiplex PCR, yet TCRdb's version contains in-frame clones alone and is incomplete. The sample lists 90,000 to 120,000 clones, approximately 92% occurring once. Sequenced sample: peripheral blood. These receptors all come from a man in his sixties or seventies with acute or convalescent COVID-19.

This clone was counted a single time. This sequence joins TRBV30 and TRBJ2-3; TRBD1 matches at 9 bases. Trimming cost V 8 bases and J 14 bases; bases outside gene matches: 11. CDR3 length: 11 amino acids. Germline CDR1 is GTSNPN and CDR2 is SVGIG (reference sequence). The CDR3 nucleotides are TGTGCCGGATCTCGTGGGACAGGGTCGTATTTT. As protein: CAGSRGTGSYF.

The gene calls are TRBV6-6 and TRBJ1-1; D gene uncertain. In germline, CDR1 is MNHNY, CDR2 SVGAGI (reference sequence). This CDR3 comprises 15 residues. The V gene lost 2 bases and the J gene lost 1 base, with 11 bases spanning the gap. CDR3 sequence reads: CASSYRARGNTEAFF. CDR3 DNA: TGTGCCAGCAGTTACAGGGCGCGGGGGAACACTGAAGCTTTCTTT.

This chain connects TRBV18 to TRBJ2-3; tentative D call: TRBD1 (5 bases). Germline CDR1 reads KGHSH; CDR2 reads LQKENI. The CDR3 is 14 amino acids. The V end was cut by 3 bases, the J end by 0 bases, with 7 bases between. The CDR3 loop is CASSPGRSTDTQYF. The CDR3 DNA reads TGTGCCAGCTCACCGGGGCGGAGCACAGATACGCAGTATTTT.

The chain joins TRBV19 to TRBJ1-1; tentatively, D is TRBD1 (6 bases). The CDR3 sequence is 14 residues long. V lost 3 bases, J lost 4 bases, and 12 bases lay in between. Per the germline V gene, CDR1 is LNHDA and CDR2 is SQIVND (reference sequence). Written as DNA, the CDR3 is TGTGCCAGTAGTATTTTCAGGGGCGTCACTGAAGCTTTCTTT. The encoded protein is CASSIFRGVTEAFF. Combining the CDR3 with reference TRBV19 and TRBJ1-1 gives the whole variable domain DGGITQSPKYLFRKEGQNVTLSCEQNLNHDAMYWYRQDPGQGLRLIYYSQIVNDFQKGDIAEGYSVSREKKESFPLTVTSAQKNPTAFYLCASSIFRGVTEAFFGQGTRLTVV.

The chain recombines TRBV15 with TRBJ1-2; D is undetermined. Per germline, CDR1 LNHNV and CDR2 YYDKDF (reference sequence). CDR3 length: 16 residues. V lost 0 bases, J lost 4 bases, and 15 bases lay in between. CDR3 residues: CATSRERATLIYGYTF. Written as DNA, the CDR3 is TGTGCCACCAGCAGAGAGCGGGCCACACTTATCTATGGCTACACCTTC.

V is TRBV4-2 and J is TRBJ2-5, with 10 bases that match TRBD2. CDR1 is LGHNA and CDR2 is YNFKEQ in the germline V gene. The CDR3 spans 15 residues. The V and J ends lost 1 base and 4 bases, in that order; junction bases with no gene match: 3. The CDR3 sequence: CASSQGQRGGETQYF. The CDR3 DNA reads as TGTGCCAGCAGCCAAGGGCAGCGGGGGGGAGAGACCCAGTACTTC.

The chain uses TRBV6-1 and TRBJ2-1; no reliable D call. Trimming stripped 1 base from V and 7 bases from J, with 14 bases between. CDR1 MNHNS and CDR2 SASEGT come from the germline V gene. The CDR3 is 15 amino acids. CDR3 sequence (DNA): TGTGCCAGCAGTGAAGTTAGACTCCGGCGGAATGAGCAGTTCTTC. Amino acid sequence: CASSEVRLRRNEQFF.

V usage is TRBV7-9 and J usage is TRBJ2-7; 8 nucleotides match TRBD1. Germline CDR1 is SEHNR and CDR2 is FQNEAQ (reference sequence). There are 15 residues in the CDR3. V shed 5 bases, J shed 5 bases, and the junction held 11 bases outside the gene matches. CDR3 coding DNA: TGTGCCAGCAGCCATACAGGGGGATTGAACGACGAGCAGTACTTC. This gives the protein CASSHTGGLNDEQYF.

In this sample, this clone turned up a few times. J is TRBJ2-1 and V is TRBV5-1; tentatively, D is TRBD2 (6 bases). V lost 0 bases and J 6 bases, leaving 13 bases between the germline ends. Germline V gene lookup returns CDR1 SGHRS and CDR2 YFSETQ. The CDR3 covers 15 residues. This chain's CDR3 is CASSLARGISNEQFF. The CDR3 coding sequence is TGCGCCAGCAGCTTGGCCCGGGGGATATCCAATGAGCAGTTCTTC.

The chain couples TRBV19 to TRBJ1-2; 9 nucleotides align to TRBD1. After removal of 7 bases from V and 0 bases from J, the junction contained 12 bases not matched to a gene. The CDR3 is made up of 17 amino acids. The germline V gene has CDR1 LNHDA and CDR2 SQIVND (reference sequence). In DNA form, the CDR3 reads TGTGCCAGTACCCGGGGGGGACAGGGATTCCCTAACTATGGCTACACCTTC. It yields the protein CASTRGGQGFPNYGYTF.

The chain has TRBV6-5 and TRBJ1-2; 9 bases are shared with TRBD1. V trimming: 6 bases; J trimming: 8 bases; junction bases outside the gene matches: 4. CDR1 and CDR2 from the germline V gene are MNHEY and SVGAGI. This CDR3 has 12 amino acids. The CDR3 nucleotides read TGTGCCAGCAGGAACAGGGGGCAGGGCTACACCTTC. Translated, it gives CASRNRGQGYTF.

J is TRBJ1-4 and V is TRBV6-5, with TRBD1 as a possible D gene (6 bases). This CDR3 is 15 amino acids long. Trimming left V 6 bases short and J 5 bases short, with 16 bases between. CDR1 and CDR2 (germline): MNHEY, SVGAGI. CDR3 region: CASSIQGLLNEKLFF. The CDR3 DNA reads TGTGCCAGCAGCATCCAGGGGCTACTAAATGAAAAACTGTTTTTT.

Written as DNA, the CDR3 is TGTGCCAGTCAAGCCGATATGACAGGGGGCGAGCAGTACTTC. Translating gives CASQADMTGGEQYF. The chain is built from TRBV2 and TRBJ2-7; 9 bases align to TRBD1. V shed 9 bases, J shed 6 bases, and the junction held 12 bases outside the gene matches. This CDR3 has 14 residues. The germline CDR1 and CDR2 sequences are SNHLY and FYNNEI.

The CDR3 nucleotides are TGTGCCACCAGGGAGACAGGGGACAATGAGCAGTTCTTC. Protein product: CATRETGDNEQFF. V usage is TRBV12-3 or TRBV12-4 and J usage is TRBJ2-1; 8 positions agree with TRBD1. This CDR3 comprises 13 residues. The ends lost 10 bases at V and 5 bases at J; junction bases unmatched: 7.

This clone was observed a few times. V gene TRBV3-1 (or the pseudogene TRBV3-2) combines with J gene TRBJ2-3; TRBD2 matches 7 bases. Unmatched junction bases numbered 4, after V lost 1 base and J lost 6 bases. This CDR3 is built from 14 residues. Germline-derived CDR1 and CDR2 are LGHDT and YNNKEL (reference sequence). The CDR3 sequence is CASSQGLAGDTQYF. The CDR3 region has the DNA TGTGCCAGCAGCCAAGGACTAGCTGGTGATACGCAGTATTTT.

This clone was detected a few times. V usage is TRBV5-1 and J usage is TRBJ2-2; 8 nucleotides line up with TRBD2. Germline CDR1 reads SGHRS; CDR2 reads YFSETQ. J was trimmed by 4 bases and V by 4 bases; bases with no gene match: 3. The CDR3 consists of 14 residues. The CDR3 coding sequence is TGCGCCAGCAGCCCGGCGGGGGGCACCGGGGAGCTGTTTTTT. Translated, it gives CASSPAGGTGELFF.

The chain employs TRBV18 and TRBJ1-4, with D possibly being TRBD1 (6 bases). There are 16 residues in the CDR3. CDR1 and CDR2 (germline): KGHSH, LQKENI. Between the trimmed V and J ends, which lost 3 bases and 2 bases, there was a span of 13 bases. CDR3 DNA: TGTGCCAGCTCACCCTTACAGGGCAGCACTAATGAAAAACTGTTTTTT. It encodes CASSPLQGSTNEKLFF.

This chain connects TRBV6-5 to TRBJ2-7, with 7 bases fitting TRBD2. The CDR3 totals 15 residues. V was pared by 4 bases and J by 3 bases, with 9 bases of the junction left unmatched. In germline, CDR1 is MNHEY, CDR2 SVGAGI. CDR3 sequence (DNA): TGTGCCAGCAGTTCCGGACTAGATGGGGGCTACGAGCAGTACTTC. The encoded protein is CASSSGLDGGYEQYF.

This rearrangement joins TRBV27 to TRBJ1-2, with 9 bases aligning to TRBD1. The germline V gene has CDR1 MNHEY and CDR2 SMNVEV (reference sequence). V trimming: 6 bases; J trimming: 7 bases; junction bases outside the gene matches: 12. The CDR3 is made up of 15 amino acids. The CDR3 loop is CASRPGQGDWGGYTF. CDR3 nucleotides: TGTGCCAGCAGGCCGGGACAGGGTGATTGGGGTGGCTACACCTTC.

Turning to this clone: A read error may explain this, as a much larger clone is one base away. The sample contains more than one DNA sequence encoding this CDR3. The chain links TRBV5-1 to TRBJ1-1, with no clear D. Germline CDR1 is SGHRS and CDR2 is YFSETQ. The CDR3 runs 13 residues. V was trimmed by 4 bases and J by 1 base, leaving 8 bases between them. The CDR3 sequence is CASSREGNTEAFF. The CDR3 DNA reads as TGCGCCAGCAGCCGAGAGGGGAACACTGAAGCTTTCTTT. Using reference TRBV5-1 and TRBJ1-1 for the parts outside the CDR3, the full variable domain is KAGVTQTPRYLIKTRGQQVTLSCSPISGHRSVSWYQQTPGQGLQFLFEYFSETQRNKGNFPGRFSGRQFSNSRSEMNVSTLELGDSALYLCASSREGNTEAFFGQGTRLTVV.

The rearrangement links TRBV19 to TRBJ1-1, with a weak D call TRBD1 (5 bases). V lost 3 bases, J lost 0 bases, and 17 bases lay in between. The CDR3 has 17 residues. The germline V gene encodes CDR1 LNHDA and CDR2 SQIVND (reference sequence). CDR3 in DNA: TGTGCCAGTAGTATGCATCCCGTAACAGGCATGAACACTGAAGCTTTCTTT. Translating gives CASSMHPVTGMNTEAFF.

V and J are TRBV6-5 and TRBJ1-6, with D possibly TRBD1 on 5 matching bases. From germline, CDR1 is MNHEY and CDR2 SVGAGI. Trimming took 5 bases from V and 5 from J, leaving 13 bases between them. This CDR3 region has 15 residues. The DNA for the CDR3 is TGTGCCAGCAGTAGACAGCGCGTTAATAATTCACCCCTCCACTTT. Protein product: CASSRQRVNNSPLHF.